The 16 T cell receptor beta chains given below trace back to one sample, sequenced in a study of blood T cell repertoires in COVID-19. Measured with immunoSEQ multiplex PCR; TCRdb has only the in-frame clones, and not every one. Of 390,000 or so clones in the sample, about 89% were seen once. The sequenced material came from peripheral blood. Receptor source: a woman in her 30s with COVID-19, enrolled during active disease.

The genes are TRBV7-9 and TRBJ2-1; maybe TRBD1 (6 bases). The V gene lost 1 base and the J gene lost 0 bases, with 16 bases spanning the gap. The CDR3 spans 18 residues. Germline loops: CDR1 SEHNR, CDR2 FQNEAQ (reference sequence). CDR3 residues: CASSLGSGDLSSYNEQFF. CDR3 bases: TGTGCCAGCAGCTTAGGTTCAGGGGACCTAAGCTCCTACAATGAGCAGTTCTTC. Variable domain in full (rest from reference TRBV7-9 and TRBJ2-1): DTGVSQNPRHKITKRGQNVTFRCDPISEHNRLYWYRQTLGQGPEFLTYFQNEAQLEKSRLLSDRFSAERPKGSFSTLEIQRTEQGDSAMYLCASSLGSGDLSSYNEQFFGPGTRLTVL.

V usage is TRBV6-6 and J usage is TRBJ1-2, with 8 bases identical to TRBD1. Trimming took 0 bases from V and 2 from J; bases not matched to a gene: 5. This CDR3 has 16 residues. CDR1 is MNHNY, CDR2 SVGAGI, per germline (reference sequence). CDR3 loop: CASSYSIQGANYGYTF. The DNA for the CDR3 is TGTGCCAGCAGTTACTCGATCCAGGGGGCGAACTATGGCTACACCTTC.

The V and J genes are TRBV30 and TRBJ1-3; the match to TRBD1 covers 7 bases. J lost 0 bases, V lost 1 base, and 6 bases had no gene match. This CDR3 comprises 16 residues. Per germline, CDR1 GTSNPN and CDR2 SVGIG (reference sequence). Here the CDR3 reads CAWSANDRASGNTIYF. As DNA, the CDR3 is TGTGCCTGGAGTGCCAACGACAGGGCCTCTGGAAACACCATATATTTT.

The chain employs TRBV6-5 and TRBJ1-2; TRBD1 might be the D (6 bases). Germline CDR1 is MNHEY and CDR2 is SVGAGI. This CDR3 spans 14 amino acids. Trimming took 6 bases from V and 4 from J, leaving 15 bases between them. CDR3 amino acids: CASSPGHRTYGYTF. Here the CDR3 DNA reads TGTGCCAGCAGCCCGGGACACCGAACCTATGGCTACACCTTC.

This clone was seen a single time. The genes are TRBV27 and TRBJ1-4; 7 bases are a match to TRBD1. V trimming: 6 bases; J trimming: 8 bases; junction bases outside the gene matches: 12. Germline loops: CDR1 MNHEY, CDR2 SMNVEV (reference sequence). The CDR3 runs 15 residues. The CDR3 DNA is TGTGCCAGCAGCCCTCGACAGGGCTTTAGCGAAAAACTGTTTTTT. This sequence encodes CASSPRQGFSEKLFF.

This chain joins TRBV19 and TRBJ1-5; 10 nucleotides align to TRBD1. Unmatched junction bases numbered 10, after V lost 3 bases and J lost 2 bases. Germline V CDR1 and CDR2: LNHDA, SQIVND (reference sequence). This CDR3 region has 18 residues. CDR3 bases: TGTGCCAGTAGTATCTTGACAGGGGGCGGTTTAGGCAATCAGCCCCAGCATTTT. Residues: CASSILTGGGLGNQPQHF.

This chain connects TRBV27 to TRBJ2-5; TRBD2 matches at 15 bases. Germline V gives CDR1 MNHEY, CDR2 SMNVEV (reference sequence). Losses at the gene ends were 6 bases for V and 3 bases for J; bases not matched to a gene: 8. CDR3 length: 17 amino acids. The CDR3 reads CASRRTSGRAEEETQYF. DNA for the CDR3: TGTGCCAGCAGACGGACTAGCGGGAGGGCCGAGGAAGAGACCCAGTACTTC.

The chain links TRBV6-4 to TRBJ2-1; no firm D call. Germline V CDR1 and CDR2: MRHNA, SNTAGT. The CDR3 covers 13 residues. The germline V and J ends were trimmed by 3 bases and 3 bases, with 6 bases remaining between them. The CDR3 coding sequence is TGTGCCAGCAGTGAAAACGGCTACAATGAGCAGTTCTTC. Protein: CASSENGYNEQFF.

The CDR3 region is CASSWAGNNEQFF. DNA for the CDR3: TGTGCCAGCAGCTGGGCCGGGAACAATGAGCAGTTCTTC. The chain employs TRBV7-3 and TRBJ2-1; D is perhaps TRBD2 (5 bases). Germline V gene lookup returns CDR1 SGHTA and CDR2 FQGTGA. Trimming took off 4 bases at V and 5 bases at J, with 9 bases between the two ends. This CDR3 is 13 amino acids long.

The chain couples TRBV9 to TRBJ1-6; the match to TRBD1 covers 8 bases. The CDR3 covers 15 residues. The germline gives CDR1 SGDLS, CDR2 YYNGEE. V lost 3 bases, J lost 10 bases, and 9 bases stayed unmatched. CDR3 protein: CASSAKDRGQSPLHF. As DNA, the CDR3 is TGTGCCAGCAGCGCTAAAGACAGGGGACAATCACCCCTCCACTTT.

V usage is TRBV28 and J usage is TRBJ2-7; a possible D gene is TRBD2 (5 bases). The CDR3 length is 17 residues. The germline V gene encodes CDR1 MDHEN and CDR2 SYDVKM. V lost 5 bases, J lost 2 bases, and 22 bases lay in between. CDR3 sequence: CASSPIVSGRRTYEQYF. CDR3 DNA: TGTGCCAGCAGTCCAATCGTCAGCGGCAGGAGGACCTACGAGCAGTACTTC.

This chain links TRBV7-2 with TRBJ2-1; 12 bases line up with TRBD2. Trimming at V came to 0 bases and at J to 6 bases, leaving 9 bases not matched to a gene. The CDR3 is 18 amino acids. Per the germline V gene, CDR1 is SGHTA and CDR2 is FQGNSA. The chain's CDR3 is CASSLAATSGSLRNEQFF. The CDR3 nucleotides are TGTGCCAGCAGCTTAGCGGCGACTAGCGGGAGCCTTCGCAATGAGCAGTTCTTC.

The chain is built from TRBV7-9 and TRBJ2-1; the D is unclear. This CDR3 has 12 amino acids. V shed 3 bases and J shed 8 bases, with 8 bases lying between them. The germline V gene has CDR1 SEHNR and CDR2 FQNEAQ (reference sequence). In nucleotides, the CDR3 is TGTGCCAGCAGCTTTAATGGAGATGAGCAGTTCTTC. It is translated as CASSFNGDEQFF.

V gene TRBV5-8 combines with J gene TRBJ1-1; D perhaps matches TRBD1 (5 bases). The CDR3 spans 15 residues. Deletions cut 0 bases from V and 1 base from J, with 10 bases between. Germline assignment: CDR1 SGHTS and CDR2 YDEGEE. The CDR3 loop reads CASSLARTWNTEAFF. The CDR3 DNA is TGTGCCAGCAGCTTGGCCCGGACATGGAACACTGAAGCTTTCTTT.

Comments on this clone: Other DNA sequences within the sample encode an identical CDR3. The chain recombines TRBV19 with TRBJ2-7; D might be TRBD1 (5 bases). Trimming stripped 1 base from V and 3 bases from J, with 13 bases between. Per germline, CDR1 LNHDA and CDR2 SQIVND (reference sequence). The CDR3 runs to 15 residues. CDR3 DNA: TGTGCCAGTAGTATAGGCGGCCAGGGCCTCTACGAGCAGTACTTC. Its translation is CASSIGGQGLYEQYF.

This chain uses TRBV30 with TRBJ1-1, with D tentatively TRBD1 (6 bases). Trimming took 5 bases from V and 0 from J, leaving 13 bases between them. Per germline, CDR1 GTSNPN and CDR2 SVGIG (reference sequence). The CDR3 is made up of 14 amino acids. CDR3 residues: CAWAPGGLNTEAFF. The CDR3, as DNA: TGTGCCTGGGCCCCGGGGGGCTTGAACACTGAAGCTTTCTTT.